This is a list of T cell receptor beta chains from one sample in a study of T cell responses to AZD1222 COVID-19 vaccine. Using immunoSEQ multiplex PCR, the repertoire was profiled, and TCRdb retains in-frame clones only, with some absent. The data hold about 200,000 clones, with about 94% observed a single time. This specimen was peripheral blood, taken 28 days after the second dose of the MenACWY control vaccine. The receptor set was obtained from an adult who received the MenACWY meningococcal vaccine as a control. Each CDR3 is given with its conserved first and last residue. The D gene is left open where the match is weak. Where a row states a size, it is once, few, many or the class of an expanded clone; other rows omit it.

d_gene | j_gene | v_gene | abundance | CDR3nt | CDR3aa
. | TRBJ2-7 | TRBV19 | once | TGTGCCAGTAGTATAGTATCAGGGGCCCCCTACGAGCAGTACTTC | CASSIVSGAPYEQYF
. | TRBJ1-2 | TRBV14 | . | TGTGCCAGCAGCCAAGATCTCCAGGGCAACTATGGCTACACCTTC | CASSQDLQGNYGYTF
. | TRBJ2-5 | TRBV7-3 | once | TGTGCCAGCAGCCCCCCGGGGATTGAGACCCAGTACTTC | CASSPPGIETQYF
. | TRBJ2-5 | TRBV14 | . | TGTGCCAGCAGCCACGGGGGTCAAGAGACCCAGTACTTC | CASSHGGQETQYF
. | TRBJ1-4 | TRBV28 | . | TGTGCCAGCAGTTTAGGACAGACAACTAATGAAAAACTGTTTTTT | CASSLGQTTNEKLFF
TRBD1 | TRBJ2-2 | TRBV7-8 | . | TGTGCCAGCAGCTGGAGGACAGGGGGCGGCGGGGAGCTGTTTTTT | CASSWRTGGGGELFF
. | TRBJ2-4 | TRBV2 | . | TGTGCCAGCATCCCCCGGCAGGGAAACATTCAGTACTTC | CASIPRQGNIQYF
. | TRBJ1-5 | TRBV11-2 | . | TGTGCCAGCAGCCGTGCTCCAGGTCAGCCCCAGCATTTT | CASSRAPGQPQHF
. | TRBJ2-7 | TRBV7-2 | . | TGTGCCAGCAGCGCCACCCCTAGACACGAGCAGTACTTC | CASSATPRHEQYF
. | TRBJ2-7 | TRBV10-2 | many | TGCGCCAGCAGTGACTCTAGCGAGCAGTACTTC | CASSDSSEQYF
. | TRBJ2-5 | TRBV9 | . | TGTGCCAGCAGCTTAGGGGGGCGGGAGTCCGTTGAGACCCAGTACTTC | CASSLGGRESVETQYF
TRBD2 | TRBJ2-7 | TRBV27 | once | TGTGCCAGCAGTTTATTAGCGGGGGCCTACGAGCAGTACTTC | CASSLLAGAYEQYF
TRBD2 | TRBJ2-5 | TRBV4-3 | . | TGCGCCAGCAGCCAAGATGTCGGGCTAGCGGACCAAGAGACCCAGTACTTC | CASSQDVGLADQETQYF
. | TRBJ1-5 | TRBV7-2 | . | TGTGCCAGCAGCTCAGGGGCGGGCAATCAGCCCCAGCATTTT | CASSSGAGNQPQHF
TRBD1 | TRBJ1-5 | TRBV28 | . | TGTGCCAGCAGTTTAAGGTCCTACAGGGGGGGTAATCAGCCCCAGCATTTT | CASSLRSYRGGNQPQHF